The 15 T cell receptor beta chains below come from one sample, sequenced in a study of a mutant IDH1 vaccine in newly diagnosed glioma. Sequencing was performed with immunoSEQ multiplex PCR; in TCRdb, only in-frame clones are kept and a portion is missing. The repertoire consists of roughly 130,000 clones, with around 77% occurring once and the leading ten covering under 5.5%. Documented time point: week 11, during vaccination. Doses of 300 ug of mutant IDH1 20-mer peptide were given with topical imiquimod. Which antigens these TCRs recognize remains unknown. Sequencing used PBMCs, obtained from a glioma patient whose treatment included an IDH1 peptide vaccine. The origin of the receptors is a man aged 40-49 years with glioma.

This chain joins TRBV7-2 and TRBJ2-7, with 11 nucleotides matching TRBD2. CDR3 length: 16 amino acids. Trimming at V came to 2 bases and at J to 1 base, leaving 4 bases not matched to a gene. Germline loops: CDR1 SGHTA, CDR2 FQGNSA. The CDR3 here is CASSLRLAGTSYEQYF. Written as DNA, the CDR3 is TGTGCCAGCAGCTTACGACTAGCGGGGACGTCCTACGAGCAGTACTTC.

The chain's CDR3 is CASSQDKGTSGQYF. CDR3 in DNA: TGTGCCAGCAGCCAAGATAAAGGGACTAGCGGGCAGTATTTT. V gene TRBV14 combines with J gene TRBJ2-3, with 11 bases aligning to TRBD2. V was pared by 0 bases and J by 11 bases, with 4 bases of the junction left unmatched. In germline, CDR1 is SGHDN, CDR2 FVKESK. The CDR3 is 14 residues long.

The rearrangement uses TRBV19 and TRBJ2-3; TRBD2 is a possible D gene (7 bases). The CDR3 runs to 15 residues. The V end was cut by 2 bases, the J end by 4 bases, with 13 bases between. Germline CDR1 LNHDA, CDR2 SQIVND (reference sequence). The CDR3 loop reads CASSINRGAPDTQYF. For the CDR3, the DNA is TGTGCCAGTAGTATAAACCGGGGGGCCCCAGATACGCAGTATTTT.

J is TRBJ1-1 and V is TRBV4-3; D might be TRBD1 (6 bases). This CDR3 comprises 12 residues. V gave up 3 bases and J gave up 8 bases, with 10 bases separating them. Looked up from germline, CDR1 is LGHNA and CDR2 is YSLEER. The CDR3: CASSHQTGEAFF. CDR3 DNA sequence: TGCGCCAGCAGCCATCAAACAGGGGAAGCTTTCTTT.

This chain connects TRBV19 to TRBJ1-2; the match to TRBD1 covers 8 bases. The CDR3 runs 15 residues. CDR1 is LNHDA and CDR2 is SQIVND in the germline V gene (reference sequence). V dropped 1 base and J dropped 1; count of bases not matched to a gene: 2. For the CDR3, the DNA is TGTGCCAGTAGTATAGTGACAGGGGTTAACTATGGCTACACCTTC. Amino acids: CASSIVTGVNYGYTF.

The CDR3 DNA is TGTGCCAGTAGTATAGTCCTCGACAGGGGTGCCGAGACCCAGTACTTC. It encodes CASSIVLDRGAETQYF. This rearrangement joins TRBV19 to TRBJ2-5; 8 bases match TRBD1. The CDR3 sequence is 16 residues long. The germline gives CDR1 LNHDA, CDR2 SQIVND (reference sequence). J lost 5 bases, V lost 1 base, and 9 bases had no gene match. The complete variable domain, with remaining parts taken from reference TRBV19 and TRBJ2-5, reads DGGITQSPKYLFRKEGQNVTLSCEQNLNHDAMYWYRQDPGQGLRLIYYSQIVNDFQKGDIAEGYSVSREKKESFPLTVTSAQKNPTAFYLCASSIVLDRGAETQYFGPGTRLLVL.

This chain joins TRBV5-4 and TRBJ2-2; 7 bases agree with TRBD2. The germline V gene encodes CDR1 SGHNT and CDR2 YYREEE (reference sequence). Trimming at V came to 5 bases and at J to 7 bases, leaving 2 bases not matched to a gene. This CDR3 is built from 12 residues. The CDR3 DNA sequence: TGTGCCAGCAGAGCGGGGAGCGGGGAGCTGTTTTTT. It codes for CASRAGSGELFF.

CDR3 protein: CASSPPWGRETQYF. CDR3 coding DNA: TGTGCCAGCAGCCCACCTTGGGGAAGGGAGACCCAGTACTTC. The chain carries TRBV13 and TRBJ2-5; unclear D gene. This CDR3 has 14 amino acids. Looked up from germline, CDR1 is PRHDT and CDR2 is FYEKMQ (reference sequence). V was cut by 5 bases and J by 5 bases, with 15 bases left in between.

The chain links TRBV19 to TRBJ1-4, with 9 bases that match TRBD1. CDR3 length: 15 amino acids. J gave up 7 bases and V 8 bases, and 11 bases lay outside the gene matches. CDR1 LNHDA and CDR2 SQIVND come from the germline V gene (reference sequence). CDR3 region: CASSVPGTGFEKLFF. For the CDR3, the DNA is TGTGCCAGTTCTGTCCCCGGGACAGGGTTTGAAAAACTGTTTTTT.

V is TRBV6-4 and J is TRBJ2-2; perhaps TRBD2 as D (5 bases). The V end was cut by 5 bases, the J end by 3 bases, with 13 bases between. Per germline, CDR1 MRHNA and CDR2 SNTAGT. CDR3 length: 15 amino acids. The CDR3 reads CASSPDGGYTGELFF. DNA for the CDR3: TGTGCCAGCAGTCCGGATGGCGGGTACACCGGGGAGCTGTTTTTT.

This chain uses TRBV11-2 with TRBJ1-2; no clear D gene. Germline loops: CDR1 SGHAT, CDR2 FQNNGV. The CDR3 runs to 13 residues. Trimming stripped 1 base from V and 3 bases from J, with 6 bases between. This CDR3 is CASSLGLDYGYTF. In DNA, the CDR3 is TGTGCCAGCAGCTTAGGTCTTGACTATGGCTACACCTTC.

The V call is TRBV7-2, the J call TRBJ2-1; 11 bases match TRBD2. Losses at the gene ends were 4 bases for V and 15 bases for J; bases not matched to a gene: 8. Germline V lookup: CDR1 SGHTA, CDR2 FQGNSA. The CDR3 consists of 13 residues. CDR3 nucleotides: TGTGCCAGCAGCTCCACTAGCGGGAGTGACAGGTTCTTC. Translated: CASSSTSGSDRFF. Full variable domain (missing parts from reference TRBV7-2 and TRBJ2-1): GAGVSQSPSNKVTEKGKDVELRCDPISGHTALYWYRQSLGQGLEFLIYFQGNSAPDKSGLPSDRFSAERTGGSVSTLTIQRTQQEDSAVYLCASSSTSGSDRFFGPGTRLTVL.

The J gene is TRBJ2-1, the V gene TRBV30; tentatively, D is TRBD2 (6 bases). V was trimmed by 3 bases and J by 4 bases, leaving 13 bases between them. Looked up from germline, CDR1 is GTSNPN and CDR2 is SVGIG (reference sequence). The CDR3 length is 14 residues. The DNA of the CDR3 is TGTGCCTGGAGGAGGGACTTCCTATACAATGAGCAGTTCTTC. It codes for CAWRRDFLYNEQFF.

CDR3 sequence (DNA): TGTGCCAGCAGTTCTTATGGGGGCGTCTATGGCTACACCTTC. This translates into CASSSYGGVYGYTF. The chain recombines TRBV6-5 with TRBJ1-2; a weak D match, TRBD1 (6 bases). The CDR3 extends over 14 amino acids. V was pared by 4 bases and J by 4 bases, with 13 bases between. From germline, CDR1 is MNHEY and CDR2 SVGAGI.

The chain has TRBV6-4 and TRBJ2-2; 10 positions match TRBD1. The CDR3 length is 17 residues. J lost 2 bases, V lost 5 bases, and 8 bases had no gene match. Per the germline V gene, CDR1 is MRHNA and CDR2 is SNTAGT. The CDR3 coding sequence is TGTGCCAGCAGTCATTCCGGGACAGGGGCCAACACCGGGGAGCTGTTTTTT. It translates to CASSHSGTGANTGELFF.